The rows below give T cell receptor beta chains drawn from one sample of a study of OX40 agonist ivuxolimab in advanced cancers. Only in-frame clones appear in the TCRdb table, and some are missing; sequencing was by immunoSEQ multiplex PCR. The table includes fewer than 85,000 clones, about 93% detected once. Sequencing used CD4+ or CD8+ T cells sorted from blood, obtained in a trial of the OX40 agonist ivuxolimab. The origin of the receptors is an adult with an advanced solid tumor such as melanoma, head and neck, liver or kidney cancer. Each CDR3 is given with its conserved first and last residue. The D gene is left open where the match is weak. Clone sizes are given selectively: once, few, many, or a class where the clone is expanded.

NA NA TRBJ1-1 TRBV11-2 TGTGCCAGCAGCCGCCTGGGAGGAGGTACCACTGAAGCTTTCTTT CASSRLGGGTTEAFF
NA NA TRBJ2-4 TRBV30 TGTGCCTGGAGTAGGCCGGGGTCAAACATTCAGTACTTC CAWSRPGSNIQYF
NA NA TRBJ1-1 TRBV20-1 TGCAGCAACCAAGGGAACACTGAAGCTTTCTTT CSNQGNTEAFF
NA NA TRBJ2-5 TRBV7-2 TGTGCCAGCAGCTCAGTCAATCGGGGGGCCGGGCGAGAGACCCAGTACTTC CASSSVNRGAGRETQYF
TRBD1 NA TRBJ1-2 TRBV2 TGTGCCAGCAGTGAAAGGACAGGCTATGGCTACACCTTC CASSERTGYGYTF
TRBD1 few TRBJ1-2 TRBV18 TGTGCCAGCTCACCAGACAGGGTTCAATATGGCTACACCTTC CASSPDRVQYGYTF
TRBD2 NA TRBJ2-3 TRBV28 TGTGCCACCGGAGTTACTAGCGGGAGCCCTAGCACAGATACGCAGTATTTT CATGVTSGSPSTDTQYF
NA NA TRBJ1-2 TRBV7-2 TGTGCCAGCAGCCCCCACCTACAGGCCTCTGGCTACACCTTC CASSPHLQASGYTF
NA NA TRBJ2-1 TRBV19 TGTGCCAGTAGTCGTCGACTCGCCAGCTCCTACAATGAGCAGTTCTTC CASSRRLASSYNEQFF
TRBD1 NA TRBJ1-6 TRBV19 TGTGCCAGTAGAAACCGGGACAGGGATTCACCCCTCCACTTT CASRNRDRDSPLHF
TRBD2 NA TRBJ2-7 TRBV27 TGTGCCAGCAGTTTATGGGGGGGGCAGCGGGGGACCTACGAGCAGTACTTC CASSLWGGQRGTYEQYF
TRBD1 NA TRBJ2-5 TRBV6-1 TGTGCCAGCAGTTTCGACAGGGGGATGGAGACCCAGTACTTC CASSFDRGMETQYF
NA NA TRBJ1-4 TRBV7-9 TGTGCCAGCAGCTTCGGGGCGGCGCTTAATGAAAAACTGTTTTTT CASSFGAALNEKLFF
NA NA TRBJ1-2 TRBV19 TGTGCCAGTAGTATAGGCGGGACGGCAAGAGCCTATGGCTACACCTTC CASSIGGTARAYGYTF
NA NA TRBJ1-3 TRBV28 TGTGCCAGCAGCCCGTGGACTTTGGGTAACACCATATATTTT CASSPWTLGNTIYF
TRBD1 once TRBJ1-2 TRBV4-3 TGCGCCAGCAGCCAATGGACAGGGGGCTATGGCTACACCTTC CASSQWTGGYGYTF
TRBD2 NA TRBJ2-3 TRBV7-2 TGTGCCAGCAGCCCCTGGGCGGGAGCAACAGATACGCAGTATTTT CASSPWAGATDTQYF
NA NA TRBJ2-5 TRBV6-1 TGTGCCAGCAGACTCCTCGGAGGGGCAGAGACCCAGTACTTC CASRLLGGAETQYF
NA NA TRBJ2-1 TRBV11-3 TGTGCCAGCAGCCTACTGGGGGGTAGCTCCTACAATGAGCAGTTCTTC CASSLLGGSSYNEQFF
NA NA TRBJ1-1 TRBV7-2 TGTGCCAGCAGCCTCCTGTCGGGCATGAACACTGAAGCTTTCTTT CASSLLSGMNTEAFF
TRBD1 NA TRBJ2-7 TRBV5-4 TGTGCCAGCAGTTCGTCCGGGACAGATTACGAGCAGTACTTC CASSSSGTDYEQYF
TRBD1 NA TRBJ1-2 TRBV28 TGTGCCAGCTTGCGGAAATCACAGGGGGTCAGTGCTAACTATGGCTACACCTTC CASLRKSQGVSANYGYTF
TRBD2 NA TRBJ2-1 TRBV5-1 TGCGCCAGCAGCTTGGGTGCTAGCGGGGTTAATGAGCAGTTCTTC CASSLGASGVNEQFF
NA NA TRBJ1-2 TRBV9 TGTGCCAGCAGCCCCCCTCCGCCCTCCTATGGCTACACCTTC CASSPPPPSYGYTF
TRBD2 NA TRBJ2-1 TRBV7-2 TGTGCCAGCAGCTTATTTCCTAGCGGGGGGGTAAATGAGCAGTTCTTC CASSLFPSGGVNEQFF
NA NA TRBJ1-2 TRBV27 TGTGCCAGCAGGAAGGCCGGTTTTGGGGGCTACACCTTC CASRKAGFGGYTF
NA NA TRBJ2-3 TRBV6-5 TGTGCCAGCAGTTACGGGGTAGGAGTCACAGATACGCAGTATTTT CASSYGVGVTDTQYF
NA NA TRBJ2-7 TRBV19 TGTGCCAGTAGTATCGGTAGGGGCCAGCCTTACGAGCAGTACTTC CASSIGRGQPYEQYF
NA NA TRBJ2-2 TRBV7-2 TGTGCCAGCAGCTCGACCTTCGGGGAGCTGTTTTTT CASSSTFGELFF
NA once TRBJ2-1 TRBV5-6 TGTGCCAGCAGCTTGGGACAGTTAGCCTACAATGAGCAGTTCTTC CASSLGQLAYNEQFF
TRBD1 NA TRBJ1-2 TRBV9 TGTGCCAGCAGCGTAGGTTCAGGGGGCGGCTATGGCTACACCTTC CASSVGSGGGYGYTF
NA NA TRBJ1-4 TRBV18 TGTGCCAGCTCACCCAAACAGGAGCCCGTTAATGAAAAACTGTTTTTT CASSPKQEPVNEKLFF
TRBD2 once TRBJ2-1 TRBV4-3 TGCGCCAGCAGCCAAGGTTCGGGGGGGGCTTTTGATGAGCAGTTCTTC CASSQGSGGAFDEQFF
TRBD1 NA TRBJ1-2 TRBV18 TGTGCCAGCTCAACTACAGGGGATGGCTACACCTTC CASSTTGDGYTF
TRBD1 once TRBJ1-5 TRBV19 TGTGCCAGTAGTATCACTTCGGACAGGAATCAGCCCCAGCATTTT CASSITSDRNQPQHF
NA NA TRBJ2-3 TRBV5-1 TGCGCCAGCAGACCCGGGACCCAAAGCACAGATACGCAGTATTTT CASRPGTQSTDTQYF
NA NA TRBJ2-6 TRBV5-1 TGCGCCAGCAGCTTGTGGAGCCCTCAGGACTCTGGGGCCAACGTCCTGACTTTC CASSLWSPQDSGANVLTF
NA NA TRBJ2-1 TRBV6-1 TGTGCCAGCAGTGATGAGACGACTTACCCCTACAATGAGCAGTTCTTC CASSDETTYPYNEQFF
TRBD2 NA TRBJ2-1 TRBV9 TGTGCCAGCAGCGCCCAGACTAGCGGTAACTACAATGAGCAGTTCTTC CASSAQTSGNYNEQFF
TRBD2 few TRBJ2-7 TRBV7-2 TGTGCCAGCATCGTAGCGGGGACTAATATCGCCTACGAGCAGTACTTC CASIVAGTNIAYEQYF
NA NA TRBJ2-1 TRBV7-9 TGTGCCAGCAGCTTATCGACAGAACTGTGGAATGAGCAGTTCTTC CASSLSTELWNEQFF
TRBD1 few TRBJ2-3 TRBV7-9 TGTGCCAGCAGTCCCAGGGGGCCAGATACGCAGTATTTT CASSPRGPDTQYF
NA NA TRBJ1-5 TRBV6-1 TGTGCCAGCTGGGCAGGGGCGCGGCCCCAGCATTTT CASWAGARPQHF
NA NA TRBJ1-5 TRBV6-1 TGTGCCAGCAGTGAATCGGGTAATCAGCCCCAGCATTTT CASSESGNQPQHF
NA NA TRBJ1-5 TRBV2 TGTGCCAGCAGTGAAGCACATCCTGTTCCGCCCCAGCATTTT CASSEAHPVPPQHF
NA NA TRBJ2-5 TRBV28 TGTGCCAGCAGTTCGCCAACGGAGACCCAGTACTTC CASSSPTETQYF
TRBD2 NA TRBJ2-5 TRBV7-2 TGTGCCAGCAGGGGACTAGCGGGAGGGTTGGGGACCCAGTACTTC CASRGLAGGLGTQYF
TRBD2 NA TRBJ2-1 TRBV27 TGTGCCAGCAGTTTCCTCGGGGGGACTCAGGGCAATGAGCAGTTCTTC CASSFLGGTQGNEQFF
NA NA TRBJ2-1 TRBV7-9 TGTGCCAGCAGCTTAGACACCCGCAGCTCGTTCTTC CASSLDTRSSFF
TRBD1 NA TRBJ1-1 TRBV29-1 TGCAGCGTTGAAGCGGCCAGGGGGGGAACTGAAGCTTTCTTT CSVEAARGGTEAFF
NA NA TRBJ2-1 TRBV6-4 TGTGCCAGCAGATGGGGGAGGAGGGAGGTTCACAATGAGCAGTTCTTC CASRWGRREVHNEQFF
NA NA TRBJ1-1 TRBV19 TGTGCCAGTACCAATGCCGGGGGAAACACTGAAGCTTTCTTT CASTNAGGNTEAFF
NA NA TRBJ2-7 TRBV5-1 TGCGCCAGCAGCTTGGGGTCACTACCGTCGGGTGAGCAGTACTTC CASSLGSLPSGEQYF
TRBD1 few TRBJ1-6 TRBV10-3 TGTGGCGCAGGGGGATCCTATAATTCACCCCTCCACTTT CGAGGSYNSPLHF